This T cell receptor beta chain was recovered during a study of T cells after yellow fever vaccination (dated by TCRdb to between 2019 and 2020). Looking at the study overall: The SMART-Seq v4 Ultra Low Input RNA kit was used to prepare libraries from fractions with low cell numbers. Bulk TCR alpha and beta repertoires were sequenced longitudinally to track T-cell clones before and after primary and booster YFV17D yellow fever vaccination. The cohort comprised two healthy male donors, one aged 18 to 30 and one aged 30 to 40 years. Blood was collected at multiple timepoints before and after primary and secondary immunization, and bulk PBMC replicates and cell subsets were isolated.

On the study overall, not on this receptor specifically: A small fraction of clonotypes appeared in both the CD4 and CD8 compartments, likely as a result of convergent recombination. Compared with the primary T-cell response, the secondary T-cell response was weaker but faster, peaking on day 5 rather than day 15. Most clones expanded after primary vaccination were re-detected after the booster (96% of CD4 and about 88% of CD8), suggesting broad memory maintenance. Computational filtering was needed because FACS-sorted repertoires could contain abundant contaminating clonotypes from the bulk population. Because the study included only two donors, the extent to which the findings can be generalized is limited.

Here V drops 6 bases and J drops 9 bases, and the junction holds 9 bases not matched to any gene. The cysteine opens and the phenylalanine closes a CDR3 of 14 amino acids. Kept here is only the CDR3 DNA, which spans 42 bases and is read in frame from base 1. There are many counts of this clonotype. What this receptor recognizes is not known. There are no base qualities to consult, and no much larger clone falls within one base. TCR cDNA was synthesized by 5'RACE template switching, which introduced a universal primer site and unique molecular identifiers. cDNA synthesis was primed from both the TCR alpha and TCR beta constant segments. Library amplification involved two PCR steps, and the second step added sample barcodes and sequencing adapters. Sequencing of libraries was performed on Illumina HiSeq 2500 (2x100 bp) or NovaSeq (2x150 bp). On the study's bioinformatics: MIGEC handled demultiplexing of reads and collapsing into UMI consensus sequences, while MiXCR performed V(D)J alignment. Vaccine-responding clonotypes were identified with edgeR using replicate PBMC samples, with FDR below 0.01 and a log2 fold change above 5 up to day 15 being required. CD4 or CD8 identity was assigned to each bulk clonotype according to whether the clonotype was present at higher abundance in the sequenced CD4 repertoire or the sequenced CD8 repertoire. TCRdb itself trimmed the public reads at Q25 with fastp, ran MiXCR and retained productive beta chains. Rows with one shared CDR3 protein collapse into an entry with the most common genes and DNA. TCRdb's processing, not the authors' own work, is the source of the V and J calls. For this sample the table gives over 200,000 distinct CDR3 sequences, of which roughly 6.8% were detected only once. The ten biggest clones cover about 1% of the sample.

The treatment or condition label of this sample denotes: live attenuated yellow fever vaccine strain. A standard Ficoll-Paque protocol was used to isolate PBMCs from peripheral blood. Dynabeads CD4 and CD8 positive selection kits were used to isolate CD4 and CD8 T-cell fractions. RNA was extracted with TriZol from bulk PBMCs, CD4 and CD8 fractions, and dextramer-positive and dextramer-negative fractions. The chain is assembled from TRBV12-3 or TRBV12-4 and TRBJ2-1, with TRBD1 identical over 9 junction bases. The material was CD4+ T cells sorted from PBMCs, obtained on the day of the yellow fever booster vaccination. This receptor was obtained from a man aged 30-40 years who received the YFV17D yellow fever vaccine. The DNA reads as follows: TGTGCCAGCAGCCCAACTACAGGGGGCCGTGAGCAGTTCTTC. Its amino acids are CASSPTTGGREQFF.